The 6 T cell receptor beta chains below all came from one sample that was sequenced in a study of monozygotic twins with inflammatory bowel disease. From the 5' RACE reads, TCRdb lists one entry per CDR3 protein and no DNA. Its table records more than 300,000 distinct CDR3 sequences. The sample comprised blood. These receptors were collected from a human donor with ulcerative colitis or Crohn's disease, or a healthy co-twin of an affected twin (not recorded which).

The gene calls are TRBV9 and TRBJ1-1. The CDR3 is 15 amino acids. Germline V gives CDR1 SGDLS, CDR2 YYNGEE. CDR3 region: CASSFNSQGGTEAFF.

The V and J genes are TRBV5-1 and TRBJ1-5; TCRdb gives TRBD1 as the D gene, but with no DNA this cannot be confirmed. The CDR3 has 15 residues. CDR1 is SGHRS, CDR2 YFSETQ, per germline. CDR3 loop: CASSLGGGGDQPQHF. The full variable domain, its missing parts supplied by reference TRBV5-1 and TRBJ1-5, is KAGVTQTPRYLIKTRGQQVTLSCSPISGHRSVSWYQQTPGQGLQFLFEYFSETQRNKGNFPGRFSGRQFSNSRSEMNVSTLELGDSALYLCASSLGGGGDQPQHFGDGTRLSIL.

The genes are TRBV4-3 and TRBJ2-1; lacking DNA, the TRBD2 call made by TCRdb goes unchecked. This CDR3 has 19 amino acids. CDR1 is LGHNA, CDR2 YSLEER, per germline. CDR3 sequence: CASSQDPLRTSGGANEQFF.

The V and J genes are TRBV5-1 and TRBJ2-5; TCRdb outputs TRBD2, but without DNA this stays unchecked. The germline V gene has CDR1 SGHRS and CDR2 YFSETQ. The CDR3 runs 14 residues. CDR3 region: CASSSGATQETQYF.

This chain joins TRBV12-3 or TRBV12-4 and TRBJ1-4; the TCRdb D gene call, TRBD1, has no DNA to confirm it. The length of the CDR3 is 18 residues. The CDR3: CASSLGTGTPYLSEKLFF.

This chain's CDR3 is CASSLTEGAQDGYTF. The genes are TRBV7-3 and TRBJ1-2; the D gene TCRdb calls, TRBD1, cannot be checked with no DNA. The germline CDR1 and CDR2 sequences are SGHTA and FQGTGA. CDR3 length equals 15 residues.